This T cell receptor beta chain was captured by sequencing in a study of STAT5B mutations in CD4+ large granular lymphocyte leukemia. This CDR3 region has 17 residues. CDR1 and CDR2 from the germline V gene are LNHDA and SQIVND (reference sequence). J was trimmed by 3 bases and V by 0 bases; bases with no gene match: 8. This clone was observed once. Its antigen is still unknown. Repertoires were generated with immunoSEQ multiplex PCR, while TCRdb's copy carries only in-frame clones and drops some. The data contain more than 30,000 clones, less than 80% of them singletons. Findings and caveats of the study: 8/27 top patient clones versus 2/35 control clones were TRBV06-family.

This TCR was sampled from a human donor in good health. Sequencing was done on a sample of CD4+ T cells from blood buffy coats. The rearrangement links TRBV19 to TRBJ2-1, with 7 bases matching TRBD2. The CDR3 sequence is CASSIDRWGGDYNEQFF. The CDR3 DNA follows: TGTGCCAGTAGTATAGATCGGTGGGGGGGGGACTACAATGAGCAGTTCTTC.